A selection of T cell receptor beta chains follows, all from one sample in a study of identical twins. A single record per CDR3 protein comes from TCRdb applying MiXCR to the 5' RACE reads. This table holds approximately 690,000 distinct CDR3 sequences, roughly 6% found once. Sequences were obtained from naive T cells sorted from blood. Receptors were obtained from a man between 18 and 35 years old in good health. The CDR3 runs from the conserved cysteine through the conserved F or W. Fields, in order: V gene, clone size, CDR3 protein. Only some rows state a clone size, as once, few, many or a class for expanded clones.

V gene: TRBV11-2
clone size: few
CDR3 protein: CASSLDPGQRRTGELFF

V gene: TRBV7-9
clone size: many
CDR3 protein: CASRRADTQYF

V gene: TRBV20-1
clone size: few
CDR3 protein: CSARTPNQPQHF

V gene: TRBV7-2
clone size: many
CDR3 protein: CASSHDRGTGELFF

V gene: TRBV12-3/TRBV12-4
clone size: many
CDR3 protein: CASSFGGLAGARGETQYF

V gene: TRBV5-1
clone size: many
CDR3 protein: CASSADRGQLAKNIQYF

V gene: TRBV19
clone size: few
CDR3 protein: CASREESNQPQHF

V gene: TRBV30
clone size: many
CDR3 protein: CASLLRSDTQYF

V gene: TRBV12-3/TRBV12-4
clone size: many
CDR3 protein: CASSLNGAVSEQYF

V gene: TRBV10-3
clone size: many
CDR3 protein: CAISGRTETTYNEQFF

V gene: TRBV7-8
clone size: few
CDR3 protein: CASSPFLDSPLHF

V gene: TRBV20-1
clone size: many
CDR3 protein: CSARNLRTSGNTEAFF

V gene: TRBV20-1
clone size: -
CDR3 protein: CRLKGASGSYEQYF

V gene: TRBV20-1
clone size: many
CDR3 protein: CSARDRGTSGSLETQYF

V gene: TRBV20-1
clone size: -
CDR3 protein: CSARDGRGGQETQYF

V gene: TRBV27
clone size: -
CDR3 protein: CASTVTGVPYNSPLHF

V gene: TRBV7-8
clone size: few
CDR3 protein: CASSFAATGGGTDTQYF

V gene: TRBV12-3/TRBV12-4
clone size: many
CDR3 protein: CASRASGGTEAFF

V gene: TRBV20-1
clone size: many
CDR3 protein: CRPATGVF

V gene: TRBV5-1
clone size: many
CDR3 protein: CASSTGQGGETQYF

V gene: TRBV6-1
clone size: many
CDR3 protein: CASRLTGAGELFF

V gene: TRBV7-8
clone size: few
CDR3 protein: CASSAKPKGRTEAFF

V gene: TRBV27
clone size: many
CDR3 protein: CASSSRTGGLEAFF

V gene: TRBV6-2/TRBV6-3
clone size: many
CDR3 protein: CASRGTGTSYNEQFF

V gene: TRBV12-3/TRBV12-4
clone size: many
CDR3 protein: CASSPGQGYGYTF

V gene: TRBV5-6
clone size: many
CDR3 protein: CASSLNRADEKLFF

V gene: TRBV4-1
clone size: few
CDR3 protein: CASSSGQGSTNEKLFF

V gene: TRBV20-1
clone size: many
CDR3 protein: CSARVVGNEQFF

V gene: TRBV6-1
clone size: many
CDR3 protein: CASSAKRAGELFF

V gene: TRBV7-2
clone size: many
CDR3 protein: CASSFPGLAGPEQYF

V gene: TRBV6-1
clone size: -
CDR3 protein: CASSPGTSGASYNEQFF

V gene: TRBV3-1
clone size: many
CDR3 protein: CASSHDRLGPTSGTQYF

V gene: TRBV4-2
clone size: many
CDR3 protein: CASSQGGNTDTQYF

V gene: TRBV20-1
clone size: many
CDR3 protein: CSASKLAGEADTQYF

V gene: TRBV15
clone size: few
CDR3 protein: CATTLAGGLNEQFF

V gene: TRBV27
clone size: few
CDR3 protein: CASSLRGHSYNEQFF

V gene: TRBV12-3/TRBV12-4
clone size: many
CDR3 protein: CASRSTGANYGYTF

V gene: TRBV11-1
clone size: -
CDR3 protein: CASSWGGLGREGGNEQFF

V gene: TRBV19
clone size: few
CDR3 protein: CASSQAGATEAFF

V gene: TRBV7-9
clone size: many
CDR3 protein: CASSPAEGRANYGYTF

V gene: TRBV14
clone size: few
CDR3 protein: CASSQTGQSTYEQYF

V gene: TRBV24-1
clone size: many
CDR3 protein: CATSEQGFGQPQHF

V gene: TRBV24-1
clone size: -
CDR3 protein: CATSESKSGGARTEAFF

V gene: TRBV7-6
clone size: many
CDR3 protein: CASSPRLETQYF

V gene: TRBV2
clone size: -
CDR3 protein: CASSVDRVNQPQHF

V gene: TRBV12-3/TRBV12-4
clone size: many
CDR3 protein: CASSLFKAGELFF

V gene: TRBV27
clone size: many
CDR3 protein: CASSRFGTGEVRRELFF

V gene: TRBV29-1
clone size: few
CDR3 protein: CSVKQGVIPDTQYF